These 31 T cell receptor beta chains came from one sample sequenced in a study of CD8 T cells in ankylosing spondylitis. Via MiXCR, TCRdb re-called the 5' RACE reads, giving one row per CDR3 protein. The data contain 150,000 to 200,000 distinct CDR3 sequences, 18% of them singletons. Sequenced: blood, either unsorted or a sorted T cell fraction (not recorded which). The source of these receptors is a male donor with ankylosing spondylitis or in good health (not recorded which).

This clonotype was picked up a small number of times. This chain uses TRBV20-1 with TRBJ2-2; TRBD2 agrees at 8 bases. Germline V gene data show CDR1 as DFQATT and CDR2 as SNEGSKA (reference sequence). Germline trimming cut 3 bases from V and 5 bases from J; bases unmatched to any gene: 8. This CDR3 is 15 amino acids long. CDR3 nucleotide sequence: TGCAGTGCTAGTCAAAGCGGGAGCCGTACCGGGGAGCTGTTTTTT. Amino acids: CSASQSGSRTGELFF.

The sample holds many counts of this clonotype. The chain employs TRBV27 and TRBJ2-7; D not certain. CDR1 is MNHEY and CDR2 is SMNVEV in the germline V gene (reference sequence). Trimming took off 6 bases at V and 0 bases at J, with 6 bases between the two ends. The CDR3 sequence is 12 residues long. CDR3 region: CASSESSYEQYF. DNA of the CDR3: TGTGCCAGCAGCGAGAGCTCCTACGAGCAGTACTTC.

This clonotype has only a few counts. In nucleotides, the CDR3 is TGTGCCAGCAGCCTCGGGACAGTGTCGCGGGAGGCGCAGTATTTT. Translated: CASSLGTVSREAQYF. The chain carries TRBV11-2 and TRBJ2-3; D may be TRBD2 (8 bases). The CDR3 is 15 amino acids. V gave up 5 bases and J gave up 10 bases, with 22 bases separating them. The V gene's germline CDR1 is SGHAT and CDR2 FQNNGV.

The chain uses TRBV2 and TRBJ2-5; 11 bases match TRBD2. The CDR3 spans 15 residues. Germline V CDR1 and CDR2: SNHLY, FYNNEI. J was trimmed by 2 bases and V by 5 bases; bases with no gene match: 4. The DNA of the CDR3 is TGTGCCAGCAGTAGGGCTAGCGGGAGGCAAGAGACCCAGTACTTC. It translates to CASSRASGRQETQYF.

The CDR3 sequence is CASRDYSSYGYTF. In DNA form, the CDR3 reads TGCGCCAGCAGAGATTACAGCAGCTATGGCTACACCTTC. The J gene is TRBJ1-2, the V gene TRBV10-1, with D unresolved. Germline CDR1 reads WNHNN; CDR2 reads SYGVQD (reference sequence). This CDR3 comprises 13 residues. V was clipped by 6 bases and J by 4 bases, with 12 bases between them.

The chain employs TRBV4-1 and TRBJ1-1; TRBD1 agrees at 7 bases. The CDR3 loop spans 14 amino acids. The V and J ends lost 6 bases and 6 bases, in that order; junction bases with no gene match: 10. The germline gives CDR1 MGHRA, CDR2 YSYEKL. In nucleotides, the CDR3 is TGCGCCAGCAGGGTACAGGGGTCAGGCTCTGAAGCTTTCTTT. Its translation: CASRVQGSGSEAFF.

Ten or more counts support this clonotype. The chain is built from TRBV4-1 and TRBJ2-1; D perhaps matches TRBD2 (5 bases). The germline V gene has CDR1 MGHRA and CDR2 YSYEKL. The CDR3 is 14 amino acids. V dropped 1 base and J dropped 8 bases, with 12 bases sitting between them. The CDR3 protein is CASSQASEGHEQFF. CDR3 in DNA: TGCGCCAGCAGCCAAGCGAGTGAGGGTCATGAGCAGTTCTTC.

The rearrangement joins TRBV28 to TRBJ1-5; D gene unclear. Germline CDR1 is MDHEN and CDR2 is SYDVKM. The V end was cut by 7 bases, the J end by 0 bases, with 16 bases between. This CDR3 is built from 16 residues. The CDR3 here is CASTQGSFLSNQPQHF. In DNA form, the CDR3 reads TGTGCCAGCACCCAAGGAAGTTTCCTTAGCAATCAGCCCCAGCATTTT.

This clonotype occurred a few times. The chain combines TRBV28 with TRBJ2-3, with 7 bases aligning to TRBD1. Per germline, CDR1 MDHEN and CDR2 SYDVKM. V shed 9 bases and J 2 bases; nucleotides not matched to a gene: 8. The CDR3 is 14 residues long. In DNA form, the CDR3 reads TGTGCCAGTCGACAGGGCCCCGCCACAGATACGCAGTATTTT. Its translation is CASRQGPATDTQYF.

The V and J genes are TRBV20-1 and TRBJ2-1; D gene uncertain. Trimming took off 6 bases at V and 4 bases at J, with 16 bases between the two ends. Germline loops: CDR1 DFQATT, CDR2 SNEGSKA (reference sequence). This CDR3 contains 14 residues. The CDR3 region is CSARIIRSYNEQFF. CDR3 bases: TGCAGTGCCCGCATCATTAGGTCTTACAATGAGCAGTTCTTC.

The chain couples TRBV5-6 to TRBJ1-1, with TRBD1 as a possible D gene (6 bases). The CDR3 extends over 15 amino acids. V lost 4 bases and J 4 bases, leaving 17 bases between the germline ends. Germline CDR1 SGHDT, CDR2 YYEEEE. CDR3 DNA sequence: TGTGCCAGCAGCCCTCCGGGGGGGCGGGTCACTGAAGCTTTCTTT. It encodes CASSPPGGRVTEAFF.

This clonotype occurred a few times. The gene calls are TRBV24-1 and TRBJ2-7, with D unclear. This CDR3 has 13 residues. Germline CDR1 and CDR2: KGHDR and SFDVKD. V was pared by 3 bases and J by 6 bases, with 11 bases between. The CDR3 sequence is CATSDGRPSEQYF. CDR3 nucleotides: TGTGCCACCAGTGATGGACGGCCCTCCGAGCAGTACTTC.

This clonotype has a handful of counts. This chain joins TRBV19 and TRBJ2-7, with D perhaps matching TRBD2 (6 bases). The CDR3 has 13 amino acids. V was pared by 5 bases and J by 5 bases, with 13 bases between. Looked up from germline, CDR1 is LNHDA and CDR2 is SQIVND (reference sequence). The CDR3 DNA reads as TGTGCCAGTAGTGCGACTAGTCACCACGAGCAGTACTTC. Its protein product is CASSATSHHEQYF.

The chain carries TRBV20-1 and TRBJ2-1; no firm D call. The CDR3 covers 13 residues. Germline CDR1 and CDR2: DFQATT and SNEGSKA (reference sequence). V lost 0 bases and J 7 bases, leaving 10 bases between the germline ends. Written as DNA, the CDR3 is TGCAGTGCTAGAGAACCCAGGAGAAATGAGCAGTTCTTC. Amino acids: CSAREPRRNEQFF.

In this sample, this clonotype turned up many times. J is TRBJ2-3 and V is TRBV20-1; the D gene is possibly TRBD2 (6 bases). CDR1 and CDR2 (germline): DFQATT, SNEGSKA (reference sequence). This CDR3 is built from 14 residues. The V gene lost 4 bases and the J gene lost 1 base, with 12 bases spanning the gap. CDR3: CSATGERGTDTQYF. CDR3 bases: TGCAGTGCTACGGGCGAGCGGGGCACAGATACGCAGTATTTT.

The CDR3: CASSQDALAFNTGELFF. CDR3 sequence (DNA): TGTGCCAGCAGCCAAGATGCCCTAGCTTTTAACACCGGGGAGCTGTTTTTT. The chain carries TRBV14 and TRBJ2-2; TRBD2 is a possible D gene (5 bases). The CDR3 extends over 17 amino acids. Germline V gene lookup returns CDR1 SGHDN and CDR2 FVKESK. Trimming removed 0 bases from V and 2 bases from J, with 13 bases in between.

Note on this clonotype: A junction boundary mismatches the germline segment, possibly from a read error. CDR3 coding DNA: TGTGGCAGCAGTTTATGGGCGGGTCGACCTGGAAACACCATATATTTT. Amino acids: CGSSLWAGRPGNTIYF. The V call is TRBV28, the J call TRBJ1-3, with no clear D. CDR1 MDHEN and CDR2 SYDVKM come from the germline V gene. The CDR3 runs to 16 residues.

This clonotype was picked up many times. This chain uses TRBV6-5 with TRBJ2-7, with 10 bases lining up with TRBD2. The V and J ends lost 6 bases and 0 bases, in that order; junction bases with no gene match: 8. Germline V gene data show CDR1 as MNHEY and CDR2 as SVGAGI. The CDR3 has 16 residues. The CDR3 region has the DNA TGTGCCAGCAGCTCCCCAAAGCGGGAGGGCTCCTACGAGCAGTACTTC. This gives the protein CASSSPKREGSYEQYF.

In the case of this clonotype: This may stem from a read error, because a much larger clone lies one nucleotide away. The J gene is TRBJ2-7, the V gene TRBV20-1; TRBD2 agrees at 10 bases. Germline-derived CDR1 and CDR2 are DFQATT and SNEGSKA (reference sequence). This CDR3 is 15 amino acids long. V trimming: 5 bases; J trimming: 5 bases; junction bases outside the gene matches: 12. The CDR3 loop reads CSAARSAGGSHEQYF. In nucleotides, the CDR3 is TGCAGTGCTGCCCGCTCAGCGGGAGGGTCTCACGAGCAGTACTTC.

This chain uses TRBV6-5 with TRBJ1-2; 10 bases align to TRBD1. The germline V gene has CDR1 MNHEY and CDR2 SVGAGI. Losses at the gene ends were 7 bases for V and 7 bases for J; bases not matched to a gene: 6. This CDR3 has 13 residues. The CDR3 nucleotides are TGTGCCAGCACTAGGGACAGGGGAAGTGGCTACACCTTC. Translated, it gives CASTRDRGSGYTF.

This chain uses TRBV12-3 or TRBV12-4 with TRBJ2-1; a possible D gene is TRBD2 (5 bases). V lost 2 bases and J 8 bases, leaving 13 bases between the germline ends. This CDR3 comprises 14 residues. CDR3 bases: TGTGCCAGCAGTTTATTGATACGGGGTGATGAGCAGTTCTTC. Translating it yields CASSLLIRGDEQFF.

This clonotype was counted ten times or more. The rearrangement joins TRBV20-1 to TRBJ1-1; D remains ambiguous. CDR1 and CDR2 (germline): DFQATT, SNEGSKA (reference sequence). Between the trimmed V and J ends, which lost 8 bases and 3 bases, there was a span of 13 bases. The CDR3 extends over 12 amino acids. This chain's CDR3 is CSLVGYHTEAFF. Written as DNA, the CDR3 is TGCAGTCTGGTAGGGTATCACACTGAAGCTTTCTTT.

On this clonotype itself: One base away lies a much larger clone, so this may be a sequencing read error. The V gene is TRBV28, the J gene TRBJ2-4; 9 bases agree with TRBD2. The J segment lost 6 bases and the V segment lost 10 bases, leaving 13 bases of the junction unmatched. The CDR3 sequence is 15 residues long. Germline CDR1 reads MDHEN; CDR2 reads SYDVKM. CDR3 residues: CAIQREAGKGNIQYF. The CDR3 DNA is TGTGCCATCCAGCGGGAGGCAGGGAAGGGAAACATTCAGTACTTC.

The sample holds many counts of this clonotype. The CDR3 region has the DNA TGTGCCAGCACCACAGGGGGCGCGTGGGCTAACTATGGCTACACCTTC. The encoded protein is CASTTGGAWANYGYTF. The chain links TRBV6-1 to TRBJ1-2, with 9 bases that match TRBD1. V was pared by 7 bases and J by 0 bases, with 9 bases of the junction left unmatched. The CDR3 is 16 amino acids. Looked up from germline, CDR1 is MNHNS and CDR2 is SASEGT.

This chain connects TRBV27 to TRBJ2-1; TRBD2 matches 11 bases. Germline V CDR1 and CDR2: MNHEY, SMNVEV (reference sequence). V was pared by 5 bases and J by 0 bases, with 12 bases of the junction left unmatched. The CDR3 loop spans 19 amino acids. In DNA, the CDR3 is TGTGCCAGCAGTGCTCGACTAGCGGGACCTTCTTCCTCCTACAATGAGCAGTTCTTC. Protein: CASSARLAGPSSSYNEQFF.

The CDR3 here is CSARLWSDTEAFF. The CDR3 DNA reads as TGCAGTGCTAGATTATGGTCGGACACTGAAGCTTTCTTT. The chain carries TRBV20-1 and TRBJ1-1; D uncertain. Germline V CDR1 and CDR2: DFQATT, SNEGSKA (reference sequence). Trimming removed 2 bases from V and 3 bases from J, with 10 bases in between. This CDR3 spans 13 amino acids.

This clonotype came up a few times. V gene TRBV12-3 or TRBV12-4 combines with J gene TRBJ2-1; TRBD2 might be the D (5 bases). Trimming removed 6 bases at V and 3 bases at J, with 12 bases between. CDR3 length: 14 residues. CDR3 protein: CASRRRGSYNEQFF. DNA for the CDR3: TGTGCCAGCAGGAGAAGAGGGAGCTACAATGAGCAGTTCTTC.

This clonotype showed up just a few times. In nucleotides, the CDR3 is TGTGCCAGCTTACCGGCCGGGACGGTAAACACTGAAGCTTTCTTT. Protein product: CASLPAGTVNTEAFF. The chain couples TRBV2 to TRBJ1-1; perhaps TRBD1 as D (5 bases). CDR1 SNHLY and CDR2 FYNNEI come from the germline V gene. V lost 8 bases, J lost 2 bases, and 18 bases lay in between. CDR3 length: 15 residues.

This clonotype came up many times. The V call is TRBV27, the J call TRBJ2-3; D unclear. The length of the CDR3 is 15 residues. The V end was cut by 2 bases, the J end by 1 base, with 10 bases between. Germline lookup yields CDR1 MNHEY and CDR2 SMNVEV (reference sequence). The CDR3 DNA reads TGTGCCAGCAGTTTAAGCTGGAGAGGCACAGATACGCAGTATTTT. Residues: CASSLSWRGTDTQYF.

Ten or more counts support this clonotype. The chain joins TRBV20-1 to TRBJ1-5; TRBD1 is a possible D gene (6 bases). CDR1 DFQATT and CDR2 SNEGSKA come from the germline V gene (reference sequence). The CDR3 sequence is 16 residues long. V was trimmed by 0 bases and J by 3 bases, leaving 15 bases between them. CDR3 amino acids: CSARDPMGALNQPQHF. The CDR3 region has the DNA TGCAGTGCTAGAGATCCGATGGGGGCCCTCAATCAGCCCCAGCATTTT.

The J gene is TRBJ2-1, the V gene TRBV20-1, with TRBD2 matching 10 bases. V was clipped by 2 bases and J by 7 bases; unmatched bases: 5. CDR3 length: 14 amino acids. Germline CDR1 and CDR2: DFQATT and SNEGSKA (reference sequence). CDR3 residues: CSARTSGNTNEQFF. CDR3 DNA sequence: TGCAGTGCTAGAACTAGCGGGAATACGAATGAGCAGTTCTTC.